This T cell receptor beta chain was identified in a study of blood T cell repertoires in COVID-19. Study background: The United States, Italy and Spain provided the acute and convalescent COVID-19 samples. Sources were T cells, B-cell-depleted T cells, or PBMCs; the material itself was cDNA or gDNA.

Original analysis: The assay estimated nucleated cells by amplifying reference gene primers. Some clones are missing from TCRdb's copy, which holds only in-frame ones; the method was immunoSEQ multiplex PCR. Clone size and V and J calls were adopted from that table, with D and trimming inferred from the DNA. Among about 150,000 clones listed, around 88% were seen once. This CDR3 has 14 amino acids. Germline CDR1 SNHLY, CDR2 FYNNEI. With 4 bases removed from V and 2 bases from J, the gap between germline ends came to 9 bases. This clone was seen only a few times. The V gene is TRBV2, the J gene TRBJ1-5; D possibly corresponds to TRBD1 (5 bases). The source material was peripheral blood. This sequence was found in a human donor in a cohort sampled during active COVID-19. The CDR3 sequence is CASSAGPGNQPQHF. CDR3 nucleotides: TGTGCCAGCAGTGCAGGGCCGGGCAATCAGCCCCAGCATTTT.